What follows are 2 T cell receptor beta chains derived from one specimen sequenced in a study of CD4 T cells in relation to SARS-CoV-2 and coronaviruses. Data came from immunoSEQ multiplex PCR; TCRdb stores just in-frame clones and leaves some out. The table lists about 20,000 clones, about 80% of them singletons. The unexposed donors gave CD4+ T cells in 2011-2018, prior to COVID-19. After less than 11 days of culture, CD4+ T cells were isolated. Their cognate antigens are unknown. The specimen was CD4+ T cells from PBMCs, cultured in vitro. The receptors derive from a human donor in good health.

In its sample, this clone was seen a few times. The rearrangement uses TRBV10-3 and TRBJ1-6, with D hard to call. CDR1 is ENHRY and CDR2 is SYGVKD in the germline V gene. The length of the CDR3 is 12 residues. V was trimmed by 7 bases and J by 6 bases, leaving 7 bases between them. The CDR3 protein is CAIKGLNSPLHF. The DNA for the CDR3 is TGTGCCATCAAAGGGCTTAATTCACCCCTCCACTTT.

The chain joins TRBV10-3 to TRBJ2-7; perhaps TRBD1 as D (6 bases). Trimming cost V 6 bases and J 0 bases, with 9 bases left between them. This CDR3 has 13 residues. Germline CDR1 and CDR2: ENHRY and SYGVKD. The CDR3 bases are TGTGCCATCAGCCGGGACAACTCCTACGAGCAGTACTTC. Translation gives CAISRDNSYEQYF.